This TCR beta chain came from a study of PD-1 blockade in classical Hodgkin lymphoma (dated by TCRdb to about 2020). The study in broad terms: Nivolumab dosing was 3 mg/kg intravenously every 2 weeks, continuing until either disease progression or unacceptable toxicity. The study used TCR beta sequencing and CyTOF to define a peripheral blood immune signature of response to PD-1 blockade in classical Hodgkin lymphoma.

Points the paper makes about the study in general: Baseline TCR diversity was reported as lower in newly diagnosed patients than in healthy donors, and lower still in relapsed/refractory patients. A significant rise by C4D1 was seen in CD4+ but not CD8+ TCR diversity (p=0.0027 vs p=0.16), with the rise being most apparent in complete responders (p=0.02). Diversity was lower in patients who began nivolumab less than 1 year after ASCT, so these patients were left out of later analyses to avoid confounding by immune reconstitution. Trial patients with a complete response had baseline diversity similar to that of newly diagnosed patients, while partial responders and progressors had significantly lower diversity. The study covered only a single clinical trial cohort, and the causes of the repertoire differences, possibly disease activity or prior therapy, were still not defined.

Unmatched junction bases come to 4, with V trimmed by 4 bases and J by 5 bases. Per the germline V gene, SGHDT is the CDR1 and YYEEEE is the CDR2. The CDR3 has 13 amino acids, counting the end cysteine and phenylalanine. The DNA shown is the 39-base CDR3, in frame from base 1. There are a few counts of this clone. The antigen this receptor binds is unknown. Base qualities are not at hand, and no much larger clone is one base apart. According to the study, the label for this sample's time point signals: cycle 2 day 1 (C2D1) of nivolumab. Every trial patient had relapsed following autologous stem cell transplantation, and prior brentuximab vedotin exposure was what differed among cohorts A, B and C. The trial cohort was composed of over 50 patients with relapsed/refractory classical Hodgkin lymphoma, for whom complete response, partial response or progressive disease was recorded as best overall response. Single-agent nivolumab was administered to trial patients in the multi-cohort phase II CheckMate 205 trial. Best overall response was determined by an independent review committee according to the 2007 International Working Group response criteria. Trial PBMCs were collected immediately before nivolumab initiation (C1D1) and during therapy at cycle 2 day 1 and cycle 4 day 1. After peripheral blood was drawn into 8 mL Vacutainer Cell Preparation Tubes, PBMCs were isolated by centrifugation and then cryopreserved.

Genomic DNA was isolated using the Qiagen DNeasy kit from unsorted PBMCs as well as from negatively selected CD4+ and CD8+ fractions. Using primers that anneal to V and J segments, immunoSEQ multiplex PCR amplified the TCR beta CDR3 regions. A synthetic immune receptor repertoire was used to minimize amplification bias, and any remaining bias was removed computationally after sequencing. The paper's data handling went like this. Custom Python scripts were used to quantify repertoire diversity as the Shannon entropy index. Unsorted, CD4+ and CD8+ repertoires were examined separately, except in combined analyses, for which CD4+ and CD8+ sequences were merged in silico. Clonal expansion was defined as a frequency increase of at least 2-fold after treatment compared with C1D1, and clones undetected at baseline were assigned a pseudocount of 0.5. Singleton clones were defined as clones with 0 or 1 copy at C1D1, and non-singleton clones were defined as clones with 2 or more copies. Clones expanded in unsorted samples were assigned a CD4+, CD8+ or unknown annotation through matching of protein sequences in sorted samples from the same patient. Wilcoxon tests on paired samples were used to test diversity changes from C1D1 to C4D1. TCRdb provides this immuneACCESS table in a form limited to in-frame rearrangements. Some clones are lacking; in checked studies, under half of them reflect an unresolved V gene, and why the rest are absent is not known. V, J and clone size derive from that table, while D and trimming were established from the DNA sequence. The sample table holds 24,000 or so clones, of which about 80% were seen once. About a sixth of the sample lies in the top ten.

The chain was built from TRBV5-6 and TRBJ2-5, with 8 central nucleotides matching TRBD2. The sequenced sample was peripheral blood mononuclear cells (PBMCs), obtained before the second cycle of nivolumab. The clonotype originates from a human donor with classical Hodgkin lymphoma. The CDR3 is CASSPGLAETQYF. The base sequence is TGTGCCAGCAGCCCTGGACTAGCCGAGACCCAGTACTTC.